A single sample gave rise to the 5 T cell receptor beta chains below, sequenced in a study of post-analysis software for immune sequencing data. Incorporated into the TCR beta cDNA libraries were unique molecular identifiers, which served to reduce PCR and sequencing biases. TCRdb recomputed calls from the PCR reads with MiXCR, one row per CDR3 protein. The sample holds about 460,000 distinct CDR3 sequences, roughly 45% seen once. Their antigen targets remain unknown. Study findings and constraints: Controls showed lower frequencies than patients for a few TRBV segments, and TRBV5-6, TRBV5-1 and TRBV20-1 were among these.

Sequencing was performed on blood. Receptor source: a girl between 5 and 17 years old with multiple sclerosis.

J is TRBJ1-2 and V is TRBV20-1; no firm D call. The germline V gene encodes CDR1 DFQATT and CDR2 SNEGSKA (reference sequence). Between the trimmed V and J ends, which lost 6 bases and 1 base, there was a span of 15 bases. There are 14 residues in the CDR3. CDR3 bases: TGCAGTGCCATACGGACCGAGGTTAACTATGGCTACACCTTC. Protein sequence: CSAIRTEVNYGYTF.

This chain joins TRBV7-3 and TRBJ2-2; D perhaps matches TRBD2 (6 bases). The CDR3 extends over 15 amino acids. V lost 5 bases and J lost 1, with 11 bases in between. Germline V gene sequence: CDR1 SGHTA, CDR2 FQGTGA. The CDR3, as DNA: TGTGCCAGCAGCCCGGGACTCTTGAACACCGGGGAGCTGTTTTTT. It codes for CASSPGLLNTGELFF.

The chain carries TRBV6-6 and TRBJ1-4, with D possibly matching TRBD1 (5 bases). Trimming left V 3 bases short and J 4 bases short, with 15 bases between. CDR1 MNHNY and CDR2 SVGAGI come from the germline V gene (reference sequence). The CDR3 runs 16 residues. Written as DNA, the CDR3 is TGTGCCAGCAGTTATGGGGGAGGCGGGCGTAATGAAAAACTGTTTTTT. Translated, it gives CASSYGGGGRNEKLFF.

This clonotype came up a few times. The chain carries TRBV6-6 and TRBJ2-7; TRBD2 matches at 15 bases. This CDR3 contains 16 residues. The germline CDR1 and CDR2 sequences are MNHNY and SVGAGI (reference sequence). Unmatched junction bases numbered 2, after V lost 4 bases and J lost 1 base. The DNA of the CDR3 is TGTGCCAGCAGTTCGGGACTAGCGGGAGGATCCTACGAGCAGTACTTC. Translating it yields CASSSGLAGGSYEQYF.

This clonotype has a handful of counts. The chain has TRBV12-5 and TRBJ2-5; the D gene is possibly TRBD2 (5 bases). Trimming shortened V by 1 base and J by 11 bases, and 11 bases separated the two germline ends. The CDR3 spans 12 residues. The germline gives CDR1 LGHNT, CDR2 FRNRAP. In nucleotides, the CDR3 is TGTGCTAGTGGTTTGGACGAGGGTTTTCAGTACTTC. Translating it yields CASGLDEGFQYF.